The 4 T cell receptor beta chains below come from one sample, sequenced in a study of blood T cells in healthy people across ages (dated by TCRdb to the mid-2010s). The library was made by 5' RACE. Sequencing relied on an Illumina HiSeq 2500. A second PCR of roughly 7 to 12 cycles was run with a J-beta primer mix and a sample-barcoded 5' primer. TCRdb handled the public reads itself, with Q25 trimming in fastp and clone calling in MiXCR, and kept productive beta chains. For every CDR3 protein sequence, its rows merge into one entry that carries the most common genes and DNA. Recorded for this sample are 1.5 million to 1.9 million distinct CDR3 sequences; around 40% of them occurred a single time. Approximately 4% of the sample belongs to the ten largest clones. The source material was blood. The source is a young woman in good health.

V is TRBV7-2 and J is TRBJ2-1; 7 nucleotides line up with TRBD1. Germline V gives CDR1 SGHTA, CDR2 FQGNSA. V trimming: 7 bases; J trimming: 4 bases; junction bases outside the gene matches: 10. The CDR3 length is 15 residues. The CDR3 region has the DNA TGTGCCAGCAACGTCGACAGGGCCCCTTACAATGAGCAGTTCTTC. Protein: CASNVDRAPYNEQFF.

The rearrangement joins TRBV20-1 to TRBJ2-1, with D perhaps TRBD1 (7 bases). The germline V gene encodes CDR1 DFQATT and CDR2 SNEGSKA (reference sequence). CDR3 length: 14 amino acids. CDR3 amino acids: CTAQEGASYNEQFF. Written as DNA, the CDR3 is TGCACCGCACAGGAGGGGGCCTCCTACAATGAGCAGTTCTTC.

The chain uses TRBV5-1 and TRBJ2-1; weak D call: TRBD1 (5 bases). The CDR3 has 14 amino acids. Germline V gene sequence: CDR1 SGHRS, CDR2 YFSETQ. V was shortened by 5 bases and J by 4 bases, with 13 bases between the two germline ends. The CDR3 here is CASRLDGAYNEQFF. The CDR3 nucleotides read TGCGCCAGCAGGCTGGATGGGGCTTACAATGAGCAGTTCTTC.

This clonotype was counted a single time. The rearrangement links TRBV6-5 to TRBJ1-1; TRBD1 is a possible D gene (6 bases). The CDR3 has 14 residues. V was trimmed by 5 bases and J by 5 bases, leaving 15 bases between them. Germline V CDR1 and CDR2: MNHEY, SVGAGI. The DNA of the CDR3 is TGTGCCAGCAGTCTGGGCAGGGGCAGGACTGAAGCTTTCTTT. Protein: CASSLGRGRTEAFF.